The 3 T cell receptor beta chains reported below all come from one sample, sequenced in a study of T and B cells in COVID-19 patients (dated by TCRdb to 2020 to 2022). Genomic DNA extracted from blood was used in amounts of about 250-500 ng for amplification of TRB repertoires. Instrument used: Illumina MiSeq. TRB rearrangements were amplified by multiplex PCR with BIOMED2 TRB-A/B primer pools. TCRdb itself trimmed the public reads at Q25 with fastp, ran MiXCR and retained productive beta chains. Every distinct CDR3 protein forms one entry, paired with its most common genes and DNA. Present in this sample are fewer than 8,500 distinct CDR3 sequences, 31% of which were seen just once. The ten largest clones add up to about a fifth of the sample. Sequenced material: blood. The receptors here all came from a human donor with active COVID-19.

This rearrangement joins TRBV13 to TRBJ1-5; D call uncertain. V lost 3 bases and J 6 bases, leaving 18 bases between the germline ends. CDR3 length equals 16 residues. Germline CDR1 PRHDT, CDR2 FYEKMQ (reference sequence). The CDR3 DNA is TGTGCCAGCAGCTTGGCGGACTGCCTGTCGGGTCAGCCCCAGCATTTT. Residues: CASSLADCLSGQPQHF.

The J gene is TRBJ2-5, the V gene TRBV5-1; 9 bases are shared with TRBD2. The V segment lost 4 bases and the J segment 1 base; nucleotides outside the gene matches: 8. The CDR3 spans 16 residues. The V gene's germline CDR1 is SGHRS and CDR2 YFSETQ. The CDR3 protein is CASSKYSGGLQETQYF. CDR3 DNA: TGCGCCAGCAGCAAATATAGCGGGGGCCTCCAAGAGACCCAGTACTTC.

The chain couples TRBV7-2 to TRBJ2-7; no definite D call. The germline V gene has CDR1 SGHTA and CDR2 FQGNSA. The CDR3 sequence is 14 residues long. Between the trimmed V and J ends, which lost 3 bases and 2 bases, there was a span of 11 bases. This CDR3 is CASSFGRIAYEQYF. DNA for the CDR3: TGTGCCAGCAGCTTCGGCAGGATCGCCTACGAGCAGTACTTC.